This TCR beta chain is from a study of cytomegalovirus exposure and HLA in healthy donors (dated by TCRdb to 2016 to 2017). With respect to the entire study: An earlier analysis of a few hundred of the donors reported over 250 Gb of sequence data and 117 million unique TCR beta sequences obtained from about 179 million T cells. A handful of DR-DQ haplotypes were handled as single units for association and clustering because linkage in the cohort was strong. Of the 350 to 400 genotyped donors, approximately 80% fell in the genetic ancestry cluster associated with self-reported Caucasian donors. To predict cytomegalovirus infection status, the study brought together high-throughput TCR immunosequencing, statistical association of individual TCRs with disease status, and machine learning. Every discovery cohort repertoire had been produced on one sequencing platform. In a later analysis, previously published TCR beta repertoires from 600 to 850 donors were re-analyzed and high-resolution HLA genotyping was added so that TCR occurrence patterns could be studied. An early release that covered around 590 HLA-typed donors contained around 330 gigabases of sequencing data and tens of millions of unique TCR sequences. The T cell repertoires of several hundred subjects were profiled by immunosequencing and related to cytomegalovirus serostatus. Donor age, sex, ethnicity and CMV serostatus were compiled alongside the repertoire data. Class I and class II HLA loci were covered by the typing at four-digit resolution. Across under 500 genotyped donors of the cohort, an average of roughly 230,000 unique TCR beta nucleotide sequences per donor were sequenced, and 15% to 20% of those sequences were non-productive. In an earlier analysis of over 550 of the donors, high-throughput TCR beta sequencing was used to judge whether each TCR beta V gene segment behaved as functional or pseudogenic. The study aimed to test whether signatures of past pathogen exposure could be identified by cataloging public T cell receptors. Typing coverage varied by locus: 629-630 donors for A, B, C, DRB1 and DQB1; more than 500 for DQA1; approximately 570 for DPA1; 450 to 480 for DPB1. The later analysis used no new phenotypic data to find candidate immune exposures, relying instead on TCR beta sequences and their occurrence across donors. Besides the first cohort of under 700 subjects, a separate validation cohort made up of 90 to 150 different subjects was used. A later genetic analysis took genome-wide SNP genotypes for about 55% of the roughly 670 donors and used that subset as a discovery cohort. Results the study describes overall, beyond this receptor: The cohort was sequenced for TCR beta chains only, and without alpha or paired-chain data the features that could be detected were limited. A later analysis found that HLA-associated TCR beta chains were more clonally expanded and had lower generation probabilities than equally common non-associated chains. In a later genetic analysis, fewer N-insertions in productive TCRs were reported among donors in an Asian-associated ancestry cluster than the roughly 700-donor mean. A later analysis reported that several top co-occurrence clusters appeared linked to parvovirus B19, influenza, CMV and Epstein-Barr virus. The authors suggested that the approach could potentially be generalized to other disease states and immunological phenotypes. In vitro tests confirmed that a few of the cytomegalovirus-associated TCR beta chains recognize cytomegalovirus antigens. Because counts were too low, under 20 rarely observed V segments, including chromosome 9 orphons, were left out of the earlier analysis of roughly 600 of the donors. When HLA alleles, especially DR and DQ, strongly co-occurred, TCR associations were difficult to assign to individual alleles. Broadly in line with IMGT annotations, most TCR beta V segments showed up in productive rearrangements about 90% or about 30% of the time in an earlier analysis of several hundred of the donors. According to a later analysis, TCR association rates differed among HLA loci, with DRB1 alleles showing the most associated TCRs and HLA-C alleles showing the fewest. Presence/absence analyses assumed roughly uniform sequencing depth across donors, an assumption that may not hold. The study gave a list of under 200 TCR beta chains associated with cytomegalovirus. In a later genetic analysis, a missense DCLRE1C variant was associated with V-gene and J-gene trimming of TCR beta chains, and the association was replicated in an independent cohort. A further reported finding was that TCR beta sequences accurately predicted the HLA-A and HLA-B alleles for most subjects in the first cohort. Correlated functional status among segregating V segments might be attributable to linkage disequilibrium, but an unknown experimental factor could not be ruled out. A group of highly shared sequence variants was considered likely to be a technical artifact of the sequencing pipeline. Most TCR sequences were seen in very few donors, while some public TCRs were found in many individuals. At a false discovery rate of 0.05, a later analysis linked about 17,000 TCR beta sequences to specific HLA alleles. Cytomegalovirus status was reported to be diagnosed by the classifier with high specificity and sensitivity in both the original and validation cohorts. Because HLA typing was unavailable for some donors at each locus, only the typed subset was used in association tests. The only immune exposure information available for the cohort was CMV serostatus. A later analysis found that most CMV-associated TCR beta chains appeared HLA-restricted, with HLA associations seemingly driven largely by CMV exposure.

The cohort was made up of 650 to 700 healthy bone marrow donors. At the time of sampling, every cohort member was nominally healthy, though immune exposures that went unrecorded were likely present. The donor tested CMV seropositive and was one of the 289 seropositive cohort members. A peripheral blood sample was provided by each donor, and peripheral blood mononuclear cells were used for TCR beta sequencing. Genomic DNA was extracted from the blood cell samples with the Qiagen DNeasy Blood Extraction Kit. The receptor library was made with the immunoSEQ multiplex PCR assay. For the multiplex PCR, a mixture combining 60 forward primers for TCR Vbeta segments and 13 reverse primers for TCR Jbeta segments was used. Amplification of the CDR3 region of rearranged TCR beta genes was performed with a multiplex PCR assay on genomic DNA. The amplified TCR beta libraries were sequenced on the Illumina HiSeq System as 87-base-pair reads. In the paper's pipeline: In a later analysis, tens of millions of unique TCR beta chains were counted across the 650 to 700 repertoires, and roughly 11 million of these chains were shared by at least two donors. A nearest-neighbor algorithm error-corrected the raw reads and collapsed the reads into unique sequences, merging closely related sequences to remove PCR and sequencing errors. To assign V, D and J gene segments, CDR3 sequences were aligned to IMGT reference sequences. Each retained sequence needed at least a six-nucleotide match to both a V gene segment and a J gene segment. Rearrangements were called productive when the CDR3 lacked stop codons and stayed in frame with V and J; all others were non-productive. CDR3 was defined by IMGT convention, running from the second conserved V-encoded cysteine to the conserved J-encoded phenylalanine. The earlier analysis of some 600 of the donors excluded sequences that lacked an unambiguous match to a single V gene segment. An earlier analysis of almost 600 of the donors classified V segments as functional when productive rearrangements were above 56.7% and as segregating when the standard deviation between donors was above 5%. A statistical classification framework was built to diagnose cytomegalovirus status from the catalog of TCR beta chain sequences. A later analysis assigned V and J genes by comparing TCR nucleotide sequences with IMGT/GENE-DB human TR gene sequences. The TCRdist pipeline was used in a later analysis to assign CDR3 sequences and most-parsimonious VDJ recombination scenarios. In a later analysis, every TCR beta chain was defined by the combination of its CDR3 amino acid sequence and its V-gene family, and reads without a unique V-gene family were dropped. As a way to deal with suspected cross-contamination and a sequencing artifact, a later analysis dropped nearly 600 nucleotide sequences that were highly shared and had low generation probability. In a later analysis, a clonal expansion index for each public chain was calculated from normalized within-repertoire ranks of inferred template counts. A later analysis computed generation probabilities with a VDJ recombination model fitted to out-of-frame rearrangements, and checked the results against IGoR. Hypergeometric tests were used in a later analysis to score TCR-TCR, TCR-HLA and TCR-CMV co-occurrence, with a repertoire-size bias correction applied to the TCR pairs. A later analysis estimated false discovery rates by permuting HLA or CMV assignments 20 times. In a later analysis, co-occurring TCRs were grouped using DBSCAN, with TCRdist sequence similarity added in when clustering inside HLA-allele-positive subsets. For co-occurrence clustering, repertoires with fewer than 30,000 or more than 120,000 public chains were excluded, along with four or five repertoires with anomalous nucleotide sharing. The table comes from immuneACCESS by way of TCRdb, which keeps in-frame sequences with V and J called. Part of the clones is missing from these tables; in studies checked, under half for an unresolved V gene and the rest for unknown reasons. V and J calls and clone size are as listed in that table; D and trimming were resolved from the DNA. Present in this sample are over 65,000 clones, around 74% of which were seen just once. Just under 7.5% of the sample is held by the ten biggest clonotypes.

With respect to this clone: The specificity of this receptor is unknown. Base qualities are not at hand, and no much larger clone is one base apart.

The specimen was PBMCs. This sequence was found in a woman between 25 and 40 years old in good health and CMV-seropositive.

The DNA sequence is TGTGCCAGCAGCGTACAGGACAGGGTCGCCTATGGCTACACCTTC. Its translation reads: CASSVQDRVAYGYTF. Recombination linked TRBV9 to TRBJ1-2; TRBD1 agrees with 8 junctional bases. Taken from cysteine to phenylalanine, the CDR3 has 15 residues. Solely the CDR3 DNA is kept, with 45 bases framed from the first base. Taken from the germline V gene, the CDR1 and CDR2 loops are SGDLS and YYNGEE. Trimming accounts for 1 base at V and 4 bases at J, while the number of junction bases matched to no gene is 6.